This T cell receptor (beta chain) was observed in a study of T cell changes during pregnancy in multiple sclerosis. Measured with immunoSEQ multiplex PCR; TCRdb has only the in-frame clones, and not every one. Of fewer than 60,000 clones detected, around 90% appear once; the ten largest clones hold approximately 1.2%. Germline V gives CDR1 SEHNR, CDR2 FQNEAQ (reference sequence). V lost 8 bases to trimming and J lost 4 bases, with 12 bases between them. The CDR3 contains 12 residues. This sequence originates from a female donor with multiple sclerosis, enrolled in a pregnancy study. Source: peripheral blood, taken in the second trimester of pregnancy. The rearrangement links TRBV7-9 to TRBJ2-7; perhaps TRBD2 as D (5 bases). The CDR3 loop reads CASSSRAYEQYF. CDR3 nucleotide sequence: TGTGCCAGCTCCTCGCGGGCATACGAGCAGTACTTC.